The present entry profiles one TCR beta chain with its context. This entry belongs to a study of blood T cell repertoires in COVID-19. The table came from immunoSEQ multiplex PCR; TCRdb's copy has only in-frame clones and leaves some out. The table includes roughly 230,000 clones, roughly 84% detected once. Germline CDR1 and CDR2: GTSNPN and SVGIG (reference sequence). This CDR3 is built from 14 residues. The V and J ends lost 0 bases and 6 bases respectively, with 12 bases between them. Cohort 3 recovered donors had two negative PCRs, clearance, or symptom resolution. The source of this sequence is a man over 45 who had recovered from COVID-19. The rearrangement links TRBV30 to TRBJ1-5, with a weak D call TRBD1 (6 bases). The sequencing sample was made of PBMCs or T cells enriched from blood (not recorded which). The CDR3 is CAWSVGGGSQPQHF. The CDR3, as DNA: TGTGCCTGGAGTGTAGGGGGGGGTTCTCAGCCCCAGCATTTT.